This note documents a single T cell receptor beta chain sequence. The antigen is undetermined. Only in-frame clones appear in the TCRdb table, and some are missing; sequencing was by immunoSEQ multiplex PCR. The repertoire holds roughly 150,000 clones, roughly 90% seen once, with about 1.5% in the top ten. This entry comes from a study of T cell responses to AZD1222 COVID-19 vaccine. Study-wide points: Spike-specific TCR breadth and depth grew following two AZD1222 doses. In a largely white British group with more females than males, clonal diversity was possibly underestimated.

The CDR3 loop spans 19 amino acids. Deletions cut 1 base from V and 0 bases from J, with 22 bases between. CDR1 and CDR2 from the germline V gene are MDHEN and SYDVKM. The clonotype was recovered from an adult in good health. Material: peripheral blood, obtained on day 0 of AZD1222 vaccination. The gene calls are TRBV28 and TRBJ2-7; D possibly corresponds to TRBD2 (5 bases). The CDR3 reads CASSLLFLVGRSGSYEQYF. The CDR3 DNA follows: TGTGCCAGCAGTTTATTATTCTTAGTGGGAAGAAGCGGCTCCTACGAGCAGTACTTC.